The next 8 T cell receptor beta chains were all read from a single sample in a study of T cells after yellow fever vaccination. TCRdb re-analysed the 5' RACE reads in MiXCR, keeping a single row per CDR3 protein. The table records a few hundred thousand distinct CDR3 sequences, roughly 7% of them present only once. Sequenced material: PBMCs, taken roughly 45 days after the first yellow fever vaccination. The receptors come from a man between 18 and 35 years old who received the YFV17D yellow fever vaccine.

This clonotype was seen a few times. The V call is TRBV11-2, the J call TRBJ2-6; D possibly corresponds to TRBD1 (5 bases). Trimming took 6 bases from V and 0 from J, leaving 18 bases between them. This CDR3 has 18 amino acids. Germline loops: CDR1 SGHAT, CDR2 FQNNGV. The CDR3 DNA reads TGTGCCAGCAGGTCAACCTTAGACAGAAGCTCTGGGGCCAACGTCCTGACTTTC. Its translation is CASRSTLDRSSGANVLTF.

This clonotype was picked up many times. The V call is TRBV4-1, the J call TRBJ1-4; D not resolved. V was shortened by 1 base and J by 2 bases, with 11 bases between the two germline ends. This CDR3 spans 16 amino acids. Germline-derived CDR1 and CDR2 are MGHRA and YSYEKL. The CDR3 spells CASSQGLRPTNEKLFF. In DNA form, the CDR3 reads TGCGCCAGCAGCCAAGGACTCAGACCTACTAATGAAAAACTGTTTTTT.

This clonotype was observed a handful of times. V and J are TRBV6-5 and TRBJ1-6, with unresolved D. The length of the CDR3 is 16 residues. Trimming removed 2 bases from V and 0 bases from J, with 8 bases in between. Per the germline V gene, CDR1 is MNHEY and CDR2 is SVGAGI. The CDR3 reads CASSYTSSSYNSPLHF. DNA for the CDR3: TGTGCCAGCAGTTACACTTCGAGCTCCTATAATTCACCCCTCCACTTT.

This clonotype was counted only a few times. V and J are TRBV7-6 and TRBJ2-1; D remains ambiguous. CDR3 size: 14 residues. V dropped 5 bases and J dropped 5 bases, with 13 bases sitting between them. The germline CDR1 and CDR2 sequences are SGHVS and FNYEAQ. The CDR3 loop is CASSPPWSNNEQFF. The CDR3 DNA follows: TGTGCCAGCAGCCCTCCTTGGTCCAACAATGAGCAGTTCTTC. The whole variable domain, filled in from reference TRBV7-6 and TRBJ2-1, reads GAGVSQSPRYKVTKRGQDVALRCDPISGHVSLYWYRQALGQGPEFLTYFNYEAQQDKSGLPNDRFSAERPEGSISTLTIQRTEQRDSAMYRCASSPPWSNNEQFFGPGTRLTVL.

V and J are TRBV11-2 and TRBJ2-7, with D unclear. CDR1 and CDR2 (germline): SGHAT, FQNNGV. The germline V and J ends were trimmed by 7 bases and 7 bases, with 11 bases remaining between them. The CDR3 runs to 11 residues. CDR3 nucleotides: TGTGCCAGCAACGTAGCCGGGGAGCAGTACTTC. Amino acid sequence: CASNVAGEQYF.

This clonotype was counted many times. The chain recombines TRBV28 with TRBJ2-7; D is perhaps TRBD1 or TRBD2 (7 bases each). V was clipped by 5 bases and J by 0 bases, with 17 bases between them. In germline, CDR1 is MDHEN, CDR2 SYDVKM. This CDR3 comprises 16 residues. CDR3: CASSPGGGDGSYEQYV. DNA for the CDR3: TGTGCCAGCAGTCCAGGGGGGGGGGACGGCTCCTACGAGCAGTACGTC.

The chain has TRBV9 and TRBJ2-5; no clear D. This CDR3 is built from 14 residues. Germline lookup yields CDR1 SGDLS and CDR2 YYNGEE. The V end was cut by 0 bases, the J end by 1 base, with 7 bases between. DNA of the CDR3: TGTGCCAGCAGCGTAGGGTTTACCCAAGAGACCCAGTACTTC. This encodes CASSVGFTQETQYF.

The chain links TRBV11-2 to TRBJ2-3; TRBD2 agrees at 8 bases. V dropped 3 bases and J dropped 2; count of bases not matched to a gene: 7. This CDR3 region has 16 residues. Per the germline V gene, CDR1 is SGHAT and CDR2 is FQNNGV. The CDR3 sequence: CASSFLSGGPTDTQYF. The CDR3 nucleotides are TGTGCCAGCAGCTTCCTAAGCGGGGGACCCACAGATACGCAGTATTTT.